A single sample is the source of the 2 T cell receptor beta chains below, sequenced in a study of CD8 T cells in ankylosing spondylitis. These receptors' targets are unknown. Notes on the study in general: Blood of patients with ankylosing spondylitis appeared to be characterized by a TCR beta motif of eight highly homologous variants.

MiXCR, run by TCRdb on the 5' RACE reads, gives a single entry per CDR3 protein. The repertoire holds roughly 400,000 distinct CDR3 sequences, about a fifth seen once, with about a sixth in the top ten. Sample: blood, either unsorted or a sorted T cell fraction (not recorded which). The receptors derive from a male donor with ankylosing spondylitis.

The chain has TRBV7-9 and TRBJ2-3; 7 positions match TRBD2. Germline V gives CDR1 SEHNR, CDR2 FQNEAQ (reference sequence). After removal of 1 base from V and 4 bases from J, the junction contained 5 bases not matched to a gene. The CDR3 runs 15 residues. Written as DNA, the CDR3 is TGTGCCAGCAGCTTAGATGCGGGAGTAGCAGATACGCAGTATTTT. Amino acid sequence: CASSLDAGVADTQYF.

V is TRBV5-1 and J is TRBJ2-2; 14 bases agree with TRBD2. Germline V CDR1 and CDR2: SGHRS, YFSETQ. The CDR3 loop spans 18 amino acids. The ends lost 3 bases at V and 7 bases at J; junction bases unmatched: 11. The CDR3 region has the DNA TGCGCCAGCAGCTATACCGGGACTAGCGGGAGAGGAGTCGGGGAGCTGTTTTTT. The encoded protein is CASSYTGTSGRGVGELFF.